Presented here are 31 T cell receptor beta chains from one specimen sequenced in a study of blood T cell repertoires in COVID-19 (dated by TCRdb to the early 2020s). The method was the immunoSEQ multiplex PCR assay. TCRdb retrieved this table from immuneACCESS and kept in-frame rearrangements only. Not all clones are present; in checked studies, unresolved V genes account for under half, and no reason is known for the remainder. The sample yields roughly 320,000 clones; 90% were counted once. About 4% of the sample belongs to the ten largest clones. Material: PBMCs or T cells enriched from blood (not recorded which). The origin of the receptors is a woman aged 25 to 39 who had been exposed to COVID-19.

The genes are TRBV6-2 or TRBV6-3 and TRBJ1-2; tentative D call: TRBD1 (5 bases). The CDR3 is 15 amino acids. V lost 2 bases and J 8 bases, leaving 18 bases between the germline ends. CDR1 is MNHEY and CDR2 is SVGEGT in the germline V gene. The CDR3 nucleotides are TGTGCCAGCAGTTACACCAGCAGGGCCCCAGGAGGCTACACCTTC. It specifies CASSYTSRAPGGYTF.

This chain links TRBV9 with TRBJ2-7; 7 nucleotides match TRBD2. The CDR3 runs to 15 residues. Germline CDR1 reads SGDLS; CDR2 reads YYNGEE. The trim removed 1 base at V and 4 bases at J, leaving 8 bases unmatched. CDR3 DNA: TGTGCCAGCAGCGTAAACCCTGGCGGGGGTTACGAGCAGTACTTC. It is translated as CASSVNPGGGYEQYF.

The rearrangement joins TRBV6-5 to TRBJ1-1; the D gene is possibly TRBD1 (6 bases). Germline assignment: CDR1 MNHEY and CDR2 SVGAGI. V dropped 7 bases and J dropped 1 base, with 13 bases sitting between them. CDR3 length: 14 amino acids. The CDR3 nucleotides are TGTGCCAGCAACAGGGACCCCAAGAACACTGAAGCTTTCTTT. Protein: CASNRDPKNTEAFF.

The chain carries TRBV29-1 and TRBJ1-1; D is perhaps TRBD1 (6 bases). The CDR3 extends over 13 amino acids. V was shortened by 7 bases and J by 0 bases, with 12 bases between the two germline ends. Germline-derived CDR1 and CDR2 are SQVTM and ANQGSEA. This chain's CDR3 is CSAYRDVNTEAFF. CDR3 bases: TGCAGCGCGTACAGGGACGTGAACACTGAAGCTTTCTTT.

This clone was seen just once. The rearrangement uses TRBV15 and TRBJ1-5; the match to TRBD1 covers 9 bases. This CDR3 contains 14 residues. J was trimmed by 5 bases and V by 6 bases; bases with no gene match: 5. The germline V gene has CDR1 LNHNV and CDR2 YYDKDF (reference sequence). CDR3 DNA: TGTGCCACCAGAGACAGGGGGAGGGATCAGCCCCAGCATTTT. The encoded protein is CATRDRGRDQPQHF.

The chain carries TRBV7-2 and TRBJ1-2; D call uncertain. Per germline, CDR1 SGHTA and CDR2 FQGNSA. This CDR3 has 15 amino acids. Trimming took off 4 bases at V and 3 bases at J, with 15 bases between the two ends. The chain's CDR3 is CASSSQAGADYGYTF. In DNA, the CDR3 is TGTGCCAGCAGCTCGCAGGCGGGCGCTGACTATGGCTACACCTTC.

This sequence joins TRBV13 and TRBJ2-3, with 8 bases identical to TRBD2. V lost 5 bases to trimming and J lost 4 bases; unmatched junction nucleotides: 14. CDR3 length: 17 residues. Germline loops: CDR1 PRHDT, CDR2 FYEKMQ (reference sequence). CDR3 bases: TGTGCCAGCAGCCTCAGGACTGTGGCGGGGGGCTCAGATACGCAGTATTTT. This sequence encodes CASSLRTVAGGSDTQYF.

This clone was recorded once. The chain couples TRBV7-2 to TRBJ2-7, with TRBD1 identical over 8 bases. The J segment lost 4 bases and the V segment lost 5 bases, leaving 7 bases of the junction unmatched. CDR3 length: 14 amino acids. Germline values: CDR1 SGHTA, CDR2 FQGNSA. The CDR3 reads CASSAVQGAYEQYF. The CDR3 DNA follows: TGTGCCAGCAGCGCGGTGCAGGGGGCTTACGAGCAGTACTTC.

The CDR3 nucleotides read TGTGCCAGCAGCGGGACAGGGGGAGAGACCCAGTACTTC. This gives the protein CASSGTGGETQYF. The chain joins TRBV3-1 (or the pseudogene TRBV3-2) to TRBJ2-5; TRBD1 matches at 11 bases. Per the germline V gene, CDR1 is LGHDT and CDR2 is YNNKEL (reference sequence). The CDR3 sequence is 13 residues long. Trimming removed 5 bases from V and 4 bases from J; junction bases left unmatched: 0.

The chain uses TRBV5-6 and TRBJ1-2; no firm D call. Trimming cost V 2 bases and J 8 bases, with 13 bases left between them. The CDR3 is 13 residues long. CDR1 and CDR2 from the germline V gene are SGHDT and YYEEEE. The CDR3 protein is CASSFLVRRGYTF. The CDR3 coding sequence is TGTGCCAGCAGCTTCCTCGTTCGGCGGGGCTACACCTTC.

This clone was counted a single time. The V gene is TRBV5-1, the J gene TRBJ2-2, with unresolved D. The CDR3 runs 15 residues. Trimming removed 0 bases from V and 4 bases from J, with 10 bases in between. Germline CDR1 SGHRS, CDR2 YFSETQ. The CDR3 loop reads CASSLDGWSTGELFF. CDR3 coding DNA: TGCGCCAGCAGCTTGGACGGGTGGAGCACCGGGGAGCTGTTTTTT.

The V and J genes are TRBV10-3 and TRBJ1-2, with D perhaps matching TRBD1 (5 bases). The CDR3 is 13 amino acids. Germline values: CDR1 ENHRY, CDR2 SYGVKD. V lost 2 bases and J 5 bases, leaving 9 bases between the germline ends. This chain's CDR3 is CAISEGRVYGYTF. DNA of the CDR3: TGTGCCATCAGTGAGGGCAGGGTGTATGGCTACACCTTC.

The chain links TRBV19 to TRBJ1-5, with D possibly TRBD1 on 5 matching bases. The V and J ends lost 7 bases and 0 bases respectively, with 10 bases between them. This CDR3 comprises 14 residues. Germline CDR1 and CDR2: LNHDA and SQIVND (reference sequence). CDR3 in DNA: TGTGCCAGTAAGTTAGGGGTTAGCAATCAGCCCCAGCATTTT. The encoded protein is CASKLGVSNQPQHF.

The chain employs TRBV10-3 and TRBJ1-2; D may be TRBD1 (6 bases). This CDR3 is 14 amino acids long. Looked up from germline, CDR1 is ENHRY and CDR2 is SYGVKD. The ends were cut back, 5 bases at V and 2 bases at J, with 12 bases in the middle. The chain's CDR3 is CAISSSQGNYGYTF. CDR3 coding DNA: TGTGCCATCAGTAGCTCACAGGGAAACTATGGCTACACCTTC.

The chain uses TRBV30 and TRBJ1-2; D remains unclear. The CDR3 is 14 residues long. Germline assignment: CDR1 GTSNPN and CDR2 SVGIG (reference sequence). Trimming stripped 4 bases from V and 11 bases from J, with 23 bases between. The chain's CDR3 is CAWKSGSVTTGYTF. The DNA of the CDR3 is TGTGCCTGGAAAAGTGGGTCGGTAACCACGGGGTACACCTTC.

The gene calls are TRBV5-4 and TRBJ2-2; TRBD1 might be the D (6 bases). Trimming took off 2 bases at V and 5 bases at J, with 7 bases between the two ends. Looked up from germline, CDR1 is SGHNT and CDR2 is YYREEE (reference sequence). The CDR3 consists of 13 residues. The CDR3 here is CASSFTGTGELFF. CDR3 bases: TGTGCCAGCAGCTTTACAGGGACCGGGGAGCTGTTTTTT.

The genes are TRBV7-9 and TRBJ2-4, with TRBD2 matching 13 bases. Per the germline V gene, CDR1 is SEHNR and CDR2 is FQNEAQ (reference sequence). Trimming at V came to 1 base and at J to 0 bases, leaving 6 bases not matched to a gene. The CDR3 extends over 19 amino acids. The CDR3 protein is CASSLVGTSGTRAKNIQYF. CDR3 DNA: TGTGCCAGCAGCTTAGTAGGGACTAGCGGGACTCGAGCCAAAAACATTCAGTACTTC.

J is TRBJ1-2 and V is TRBV18; D perhaps matches TRBD1 (6 bases). Deletions cut 2 bases from V and 7 bases from J, with 14 bases between. Germline CDR1 KGHSH, CDR2 LQKENI. The CDR3 contains 14 residues. The CDR3 nucleotides read TGTGCCAGCTCACCAGGTCTGGGGGACACTGGCTACACCTTC. It is translated as CASSPGLGDTGYTF.

CDR3 bases: TGTGCCAGCAGCTCCGGACCCCGCCAGGGGGCAAGCGAGCAGTACTTC. Its translation: CASSSGPRQGASEQYF. The chain links TRBV5-5 to TRBJ2-7; 8 bases are shared with TRBD1. Germline V gives CDR1 SGHKS, CDR2 YYEKEE (reference sequence). The J segment lost 6 bases and the V segment lost 3 bases, leaving 14 bases of the junction unmatched. CDR3 length: 16 residues.

The chain joins TRBV7-2 to TRBJ1-2; 9 nucleotides agree with TRBD1. The CDR3 contains 16 residues. Germline assignment: CDR1 SGHTA and CDR2 FQGNSA. V lost 8 bases, J lost 7 bases, and 17 bases stayed unmatched. For the CDR3, the DNA is TGTGCCAGCTACTTTGGGGTTGTGGGACAGGGCTCTGGCTACACCTTC. Its translation: CASYFGVVGQGSGYTF.

The chain links TRBV7-2 to TRBJ2-2, with D unresolved. Germline values: CDR1 SGHTA, CDR2 FQGNSA. The V and J ends lost 4 bases and 6 bases respectively, with 12 bases between them. This CDR3 region has 14 residues. The CDR3: CASSSTLNAGELFF. CDR3 nucleotide sequence: TGTGCCAGCAGCTCGACTTTAAACGCCGGGGAGCTGTTTTTT.

This clone showed up many times. The chain uses TRBV7-8 and TRBJ2-6; TRBD1 aligns across 11 bases. The germline CDR1 and CDR2 sequences are SGHVS and FQNEAQ. The V gene end was trimmed by 5 bases and the J gene end by 2 bases; junction bases not matched to a gene: 8. This CDR3 has 18 residues. CDR3 residues: CASSPKGQGEAGANVLTF. In nucleotides, the CDR3 is TGTGCCAGCAGCCCGAAGGGACAGGGGGAGGCTGGGGCCAACGTCCTGACTTTC.

This clone was detected only a few times. The same CDR3 is also encoded by other DNA sequences in this sample. The chain recombines TRBV7-2 with TRBJ1-2; D might be TRBD1 (6 bases). V was trimmed by 4 bases and J by 4 bases, leaving 10 bases between them. Per germline, CDR1 SGHTA and CDR2 FQGNSA. The CDR3 length is 13 residues. CDR3 residues: CASSSGQGYGYTF. CDR3 sequence (DNA): TGTGCCAGCAGCTCGGGACAAGGCTATGGCTACACCTTC. Looking up the rest from reference TRBV7-2 and TRBJ1-2 gives the full variable domain: GAGVSQSPSNKVTEKGKDVELRCDPISGHTALYWYRQSLGQGLEFLIYFQGNSAPDKSGLPSDRFSAERTGGSVSTLTIQRTQQEDSAVYLCASSSGQGYGYTFGSGTRLTVV.

This clone was found a few times. The chain uses TRBV7-9 and TRBJ1-6; D may be TRBD1 (6 bases). V lost 4 bases, J lost 7 bases, and 11 bases lay in between. This CDR3 comprises 14 residues. Germline V lookup: CDR1 SEHNR, CDR2 FQNEAQ (reference sequence). The CDR3 DNA sequence: TGTGCCAGCAGCTCCGGACAGCAGAATTCACCCCTCCACTTT. Translated: CASSSGQQNSPLHF. The whole variable domain, remainder taken from reference TRBV7-9 and TRBJ1-6, is DTGVSQNPRHKITKRGQNVTFRCDPISEHNRLYWYRQTLGQGPEFLTYFQNEAQLEKSRLLSDRFSAERPKGSFSTLEIQRTEQGDSAMYLCASSSGQQNSPLHFGNGTRLTVT.

The chain couples TRBV5-6 to TRBJ2-5; 8 positions match TRBD2. With 2 bases clipped from V and 7 bases from J, the junction kept 13 bases outside the gene matches. Per the germline V gene, CDR1 is SGHDT and CDR2 is YYEEEE. The CDR3 contains 16 residues. The CDR3 here is CASSLTAGVPPGTQYF. DNA for the CDR3: TGTGCCAGCAGCTTAACAGCGGGGGTCCCCCCGGGGACCCAGTACTTC.

Written as DNA, the CDR3 is TGTGCCAGCAGTTCATATCTCCGGACCTTAGTGCAGGGGAGTTACAATGAGCAGTTCTTC. Translation: CASSSYLRTLVQGSYNEQFF. The chain employs TRBV27 and TRBJ2-1; D is possibly TRBD1 (6 bases). Germline V gene lookup returns CDR1 MNHEY and CDR2 SMNVEV (reference sequence). The length of the CDR3 is 20 residues. V was trimmed by 4 bases and J by 4 bases, leaving 29 bases between them.

The J gene is TRBJ2-4, the V gene TRBV5-5; D gene unclear. The CDR3 totals 16 residues. With 0 bases removed from V and 0 bases from J, the gap between germline ends came to 10 bases. The germline V gene has CDR1 SGHKS and CDR2 YYEKEE (reference sequence). Written as DNA, the CDR3 is TGTGCCAGCAGCTTGGGTTACAGTCTAGCCAAAAACATTCAGTACTTC. Translated, it gives CASSLGYSLAKNIQYF.

A word on this clone: The sample holds other DNA sequences that translate to the same CDR3. The V and J genes are TRBV27 and TRBJ1-5; D possibly corresponds to TRBD1 (5 bases). Germline V lookup: CDR1 MNHEY, CDR2 SMNVEV (reference sequence). V lost 2 bases to trimming and J lost 1 base, with 6 bases between them. The CDR3 has 14 amino acids. The CDR3 is CASSLQGSNQPQHF. The CDR3 bases are TGTGCCAGCAGTTTACAGGGAAGCAATCAGCCCCAGCATTTT.

CDR3 region: CATSDTRQGPPFYGYTF. CDR3 in DNA: TGTGCCACCAGTGATACGCGACAGGGGCCCCCTTTCTATGGCTACACCTTC. The chain combines TRBV24-1 with TRBJ1-2; 8 bases align to TRBD1. Germline assignment: CDR1 KGHDR and CDR2 SFDVKD. This CDR3 has 17 residues. Losses at the gene ends were 3 bases for V and 4 bases for J; bases not matched to a gene: 12.

V gene TRBV9 combines with J gene TRBJ2-7; possible D gene TRBD1, 5 bases. There are 14 residues in the CDR3. V dropped 0 bases and J dropped 3 bases, with 10 bases sitting between them. Looked up from germline, CDR1 is SGDLS and CDR2 is YYNGEE. The CDR3 region is CASSVDPGRYEQYF. As DNA, the CDR3 is TGTGCCAGCAGCGTAGATCCAGGGCGCTACGAGCAGTACTTC.

V gene TRBV4-3 combines with J gene TRBJ1-2; weak D call: TRBD1 (5 bases). This CDR3 has 15 residues. Per the germline V gene, CDR1 is LGHNA and CDR2 is YSLEER. Trimming left V 0 bases short and J 4 bases short, with 12 bases between. The CDR3 DNA reads as TGCGCCAGCAGCCAAGATCACCGGGGGAGCTATGGCTACACCTTC. Protein sequence: CASSQDHRGSYGYTF.